This T cell receptor (beta chain) derives from a study of PD-L1 blockade in urothelial cancer. Overall study context: Dosed intravenously at 1,200 mg every 3 weeks, atezolizumab was initiated by patients at some point between 2012 and 2014. About nine tenths of the roughly 29 patients comprised males who had bladder-origin urothelial cancer. Blood analysis took place 3 weeks (second dose) and 6 weeks after treatment start.

Indicated time point: peripheral blood 6 weeks after treatment start. Each patient contributed between 1 and 8 total time points of blood mononuclear cells, pretreatment and during treatment. Profiling relied on immunoSEQ multiplex PCR, and the TCRdb table lists in-frame clones only, not all of them. This sample has around 110,000 clones, with approximately 89% found just once. The material was PBMCs, obtained around atezolizumab (anti-PD-L1) treatment. This TCR was sampled from a man aged 55 to 70 with urothelial cancer.

DNA for the CDR3: TGTGCCAGCAGTCGCGCCGGGACAGGTAATCAGCCCCAGCATTTT. Its protein is CASSRAGTGNQPQHF. The rearrangement joins TRBV6-5 to TRBJ1-5; 8 bases fit TRBD1. With 5 bases clipped from V and 4 bases from J, the junction kept 7 bases outside the gene matches. Germline V gives CDR1 MNHEY, CDR2 SVGAGI. The CDR3 sequence is 15 residues long.